These T cell receptor beta chains were read from a single sample in a study of T cell clones after liver transplantation. Profiling relied on immunoSEQ multiplex PCR, and the TCRdb table lists in-frame clones only, not all of them. The sample consists of about 76,000 clones, roughly 83% of them appearing once. The source was CD4+ T cells from blood, collected at the 22-month timepoint. These receptor sequences come from a human patient who received a liver transplant. T cells may partly derive from the graft donor. Both conserved end residues are part of each CDR3. The D gene is left open where the match is weak. Where a row states a size, it is once, few, many or the class of an expanded clone; other rows omit it.

DNA: TGTGCCAGCAGCGTAGACAGGGGCGAAGCTTTCTTT
CDR3: CASSVDRGEAFF
J: TRBJ1-1
size: -
V: TRBV9
length: 12
D: TRBD1

DNA: TGTGCCAGCAGCTTAGGGGACAGACGCGGCTACACCTTC
CDR3: CASSLGDRRGYTF
J: TRBJ1-2
size: -
V: TRBV7-2
length: 13
D: TRBD1

DNA: TGTGCCAGCAGCTTACCTGGATACAATGAGCAGTTCTTC
CDR3: CASSLPGYNEQFF
J: TRBJ2-1
size: -
V: TRBV13
length: 13
D: -

DNA: TGTGCCAGCAGCTTGGAGGAAGGGGGCTTTTCACCCCTCCACTTT
CDR3: CASSLEEGGFSPLHF
J: TRBJ1-6
size: -
V: TRBV5-4
length: 15
D: TRBD1

DNA: TGTGCCAGCAGTAAACCGGACCCCTATGGCTACACCTTC
CDR3: CASSKPDPYGYTF
J: TRBJ1-2
size: once
V: TRBV6-6
length: 13
D: -

DNA: TGTGCCAGCAGCAGACTAGCGGGAGTTTCAAAATTCAATGAGCAGTTCTTC
CDR3: CASSRLAGVSKFNEQFF
J: TRBJ2-1
size: -
V: TRBV27
length: 17
D: TRBD2

DNA: TGCGCCAGCAGCTTTCAAAATGAGCAGTTCTTC
CDR3: CASSFQNEQFF
J: TRBJ2-1
size: -
V: TRBV5-1
length: 11
D: -

DNA: TGTGCCAGCAGCCACGGAGGTGGTGGCAATCAGCCCCAGCATTTT
CDR3: CASSHGGGGNQPQHF
J: TRBJ1-5
size: -
V: TRBV5-6
length: 15
D: -

DNA: TGTGCCAGCGGATTACCTCGGGACGGGAGCTCCTACAATGAGCAGTTCTTC
CDR3: CASGLPRDGSSYNEQFF
J: TRBJ2-1
size: -
V: TRBV5-8
length: 17
D: -

DNA: TGTGCCAGCAGTCTAGTCGGTTTCCATTTC
CDR3: CASSLVGFHF
J: TRBJ2-7
size: once
V: TRBV6-1
length: 10
D: -

DNA: TGTGCCAGCAGTTTAGTAGCGACAGTCCCTCAAAAGAACACTGAAGCTTTCTTT
CDR3: CASSLVATVPQKNTEAFF
J: TRBJ1-1
size: -
V: TRBV28
length: 18
D: -

DNA: TGTGCCTGGGCTACCGCAGGGCCTGGAAACACCATATATTTT
CDR3: CAWATAGPGNTIYF
J: TRBJ1-3
size: few
V: TRBV30
length: 14
D: -

DNA: TGTGCCTGGAGTAGGATGGGTACCGAGCAGTACTTC
CDR3: CAWSRMGTEQYF
J: TRBJ2-7
size: -
V: TRBV30
length: 12
D: -

DNA: TGTGCCTGGAGTGTACGGGGGACAGATACGCAGTATTTT
CDR3: CAWSVRGTDTQYF
J: TRBJ2-3
size: -
V: TRBV30
length: 13
D: -

DNA: TGCGCCAGCAGCCGAGGACAGGGTGTCTACGAGCAGTACTTC
CDR3: CASSRGQGVYEQYF
J: TRBJ2-7
size: -
V: TRBV5-1
length: 14
D: TRBD1

DNA: TGTGCCAGCAGCTTGGACCCCACCGGGTCCGGGGAGCTGTTTTTT
CDR3: CASSLDPTGSGELFF
J: TRBJ2-2
size: -
V: TRBV11-2
length: 15
D: -

DNA: TGTGCCAGCAGATTAGCGGGAGGAAATTGGAATGAGCAGTTCTTC
CDR3: CASRLAGGNWNEQFF
J: TRBJ2-1
size: -
V: TRBV2
length: 15
D: TRBD2

DNA: TGCGCCAGCAGCCAAGAGACGTGGACAGGGGGCGCAAGACTCCTCTTC
CDR3: CASSQETWTGGARLLF
J: TRBJ1-2
size: -
V: TRBV4-1
length: 16
D: TRBD1

DNA: TGTGCCAGCCAACGGACAGGGCCGTTCATGAACACTGAAGCTTTCTTT
CDR3: CASQRTGPFMNTEAFF
J: TRBJ1-1
size: -
V: TRBV19
length: 16
D: TRBD1

DNA: TGTGCCAGCAGCTTCTCACTAGCGGACCAGCAGTACTTC
CDR3: CASSFSLADQQYF
J: TRBJ2-7
size: -
V: TRBV11-2
length: 13
D: TRBD2

DNA: TGTGCCAGAAGCGGCGGCCGACCGTACTTC
CDR3: CARSGGRPYF
J: TRBJ2-7
size: few
V: TRBV5-3
length: 10
D: -

DNA: TGTGCCAGCAGCTCGATGACAGTGAACACTGAAGCTTTCTTT
CDR3: CASSSMTVNTEAFF
J: TRBJ1-1
size: -
V: TRBV7-9
length: 14
D: -

DNA: TGCGCCAGCAGCCTATATGGGACAGGGGGGACGTACACTGAAGCTTTCTTT
CDR3: CASSLYGTGGTYTEAFF
J: TRBJ1-1
size: -
V: TRBV5-1
length: 17
D: TRBD1

DNA: TGTGCCACGCGACAGGGGGGGACGGAGACCCAGTACTTC
CDR3: CATRQGGTETQYF
J: TRBJ2-5
size: -
V: TRBV28
length: 13
D: TRBD1

DNA: TGTGCCAGCTCACCTGACAGATCCAATGAAAAACTGTTTTTT
CDR3: CASSPDRSNEKLFF
J: TRBJ1-4
size: -
V: TRBV18
length: 14
D: -

DNA: TGTGCCAGCAGCCCATACCGCTACACCGGGGAGCTGTTTTTT
CDR3: CASSPYRYTGELFF
J: TRBJ2-2
size: -
V: TRBV7-2
length: 14
D: -

DNA: TGTGCCAGCACCCCAGGGGGGCCATCCTACAATGAGCAGTTCTTC
CDR3: CASTPGGPSYNEQFF
J: TRBJ2-1
size: -
V: TRBV2
length: 15
D: -

DNA: TGTGCCAGCAGCGTGACTAGCGGGGTAGATGAGCAGTTCTTC
CDR3: CASSVTSGVDEQFF
J: TRBJ2-1
size: -
V: TRBV9
length: 14
D: TRBD2

DNA: TGTGCCAGCAGTCCAGACAGGGGGCGAGAAGAGACCCAGTACTTC
CDR3: CASSPDRGREETQYF
J: TRBJ2-5
size: -
V: TRBV5-4
length: 15
D: TRBD1

DNA: TGTGCCAGCAGCTTAGGTGGGACAGGCCTAATCACCTTC
CDR3: CASSLGGTGLITF
J: TRBJ1-2
size: -
V: TRBV7-9
length: 13
D: TRBD1

DNA: TGTGCCAGCAGCTCACTTGCGAGGACAGGGTACTACGAGCAGTACTTC
CDR3: CASSSLARTGYYEQYF
J: TRBJ2-7
size: -
V: TRBV11-2
length: 16
D: TRBD1

DNA: TGTGCCAGCAGCCCAGGGGAAGGTCTGCGGCAGTACTTC
CDR3: CASSPGEGLRQYF
J: TRBJ2-7
size: -
V: TRBV7-3
length: 13
D: -

DNA: TGTGCCAGCAGCCGACCCAGGGACGGACGAACCGGGGAGCTGTTTTTT
CDR3: CASSRPRDGRTGELFF
J: TRBJ2-2
size: -
V: TRBV4-2
length: 16
D: -

DNA: TGTGCCAGCAGCTTGGCGGGTTTTAACCCCGCTAACTATGGCTACACCTTC
CDR3: CASSLAGFNPANYGYTF
J: TRBJ1-2
size: -
V: TRBV5-6
length: 17
D: -

DNA: TGTGCCAGCAGCTTTAGAGGGGGGGCAGGAGATACGCAGTATTTT
CDR3: CASSFRGGAGDTQYF
J: TRBJ2-3
size: -
V: TRBV7-2
length: 15
D: -

DNA: TGCGCCAGCAGCCAGGGACCTAGCGGGGGGAGGGATACGCAGTATTTT
CDR3: CASSQGPSGGRDTQYF
J: TRBJ2-3
size: -
V: TRBV4-1
length: 16
D: TRBD2

DNA: TGTGCCAGCAGTGACAAGGCCTGGTCTGGAGGCTACACCTTC
CDR3: CASSDKAWSGGYTF
J: TRBJ1-2
size: few
V: TRBV6-4
length: 14
D: -

DNA: TGTGCCAGCCTTCGAGGCAGACAGAACACCGGGGAGCTGTTTTTT
CDR3: CASLRGRQNTGELFF
J: TRBJ2-2
size: -
V: TRBV6-1
length: 15
D: -

DNA: TGTGCCAGCAGTCCTCTGTGGGAGCAGTACTTC
CDR3: CASSPLWEQYF
J: TRBJ2-7
size: -
V: TRBV6-5
length: 11
D: -

DNA: TGTGCCAGCAGCTTAATGGGACAGGGGGCCTGGGCTTTCTTT
CDR3: CASSLMGQGAWAFF
J: TRBJ1-1
size: -
V: TRBV7-2
length: 14
D: TRBD1

DNA: TGTGCCAGCAGCTTGATGGGAATACGTGGGGCCAACGTCCTGACTTTC
CDR3: CASSLMGIRGANVLTF
J: TRBJ2-6
size: -
V: TRBV5-4
length: 16
D: -

DNA: TGTGCCAGCAGCTTAGGTGGGAGGGCCGGGTACGAGCAGTACTTC
CDR3: CASSLGGRAGYEQYF
J: TRBJ2-7
size: -
V: TRBV7-8
length: 15
D: TRBD2

DNA: TGTGCCAGCAGGACCTATCCAGGGACGTACGAGCAGTACTTC
CDR3: CASRTYPGTYEQYF
J: TRBJ2-7
size: -
V: TRBV6-6
length: 14
D: -

DNA: TGCGCCAGCAGCTTGGAAAGTGCAGAAAAACTGTTTTTT
CDR3: CASSLESAEKLFF
J: TRBJ1-4
size: once
V: TRBV5-1
length: 13
D: -

DNA: TGTGCCAGCAGCCGACTAGTAAACACCGGGGAGCTGTTTTTT
CDR3: CASSRLVNTGELFF
J: TRBJ2-2
size: -
V: TRBV6-6
length: 14
D: -

DNA: TGTGCCAGCAGCGTAGGCAGGGCAGAGACCCAGTACTTC
CDR3: CASSVGRAETQYF
J: TRBJ2-5
size: -
V: TRBV9
length: 13
D: -

DNA: TGTGCCAGCAGTTACTCTACAGTAGCCTCGCGGAACACCATATATTTT
CDR3: CASSYSTVASRNTIYF
J: TRBJ1-3
size: -
V: TRBV6-5
length: 16
D: -

DNA: TGCAGCGTTGAAACGGGGACCGGGGAGCTGTTTTTT
CDR3: CSVETGTGELFF
J: TRBJ2-2
size: once
V: TRBV29-1
length: 12
D: -

DNA: TGTGCCAGCAGGCGCGGGGGTTCCACAGATACGCAGTATTTT
CDR3: CASRRGGSTDTQYF
J: TRBJ2-3
size: -
V: TRBV5-5
length: 14
D: TRBD2

DNA: TGTGCCAGCAGCGTTCCTCGACAGTCACATCAGCCCCAGCATTTT
CDR3: CASSVPRQSHQPQHF
J: TRBJ1-5
size: few
V: TRBV9
length: 15
D: -

DNA: TGTGCCAGCAGTTACTCCAGACTCTCTAGCACAGATACGCAGTATTTT
CDR3: CASSYSRLSSTDTQYF
J: TRBJ2-3
size: -
V: TRBV6-5
length: 16
D: -

DNA: TGTGCCAGCAGCGTAGGGGGTCGTGGGGATCAGCCCCAGCATTTT
CDR3: CASSVGGRGDQPQHF
J: TRBJ1-5
size: -
V: TRBV9
length: 15
D: -

DNA: TGTGCCAGCAGTGAGGGACAGTTGGATTCTTCACCCCTCCACTTT
CDR3: CASSEGQLDSSPLHF
J: TRBJ1-6
size: -
V: TRBV6-1
length: 15
D: TRBD1

DNA: TGTGCCAGCCAAAGACAGGGGGAGAGCGGGGAGCTGTTTTTT
CDR3: CASQRQGESGELFF
J: TRBJ2-2
size: -
V: TRBV9
length: 14
D: TRBD1

DNA: TGTGCCAGCAATAAACAGGAAAACATTCAGTACTTC
CDR3: CASNKQENIQYF
J: TRBJ2-4
size: -
V: TRBV28
length: 12
D: -

DNA: TGTGCCAGCAGCCTCCTCCGACAGGTTAACACTGAAGCTTTCTTT
CDR3: CASSLLRQVNTEAFF
J: TRBJ1-1
size: once
V: TRBV7-2
length: 15
D: -

DNA: TGTGCCAGCAGCCCGAATCAGGGCTCTAATTCACCCCTCCACTTT
CDR3: CASSPNQGSNSPLHF
J: TRBJ1-6
size: -
V: TRBV7-2
length: 15
D: -

DNA: TGTGCCAGCAGCTTGGCCTGGGATATATCTAACACTGAAGCTTTCTTT
CDR3: CASSLAWDISNTEAFF
J: TRBJ1-1
size: many
V: TRBV5-5
length: 16
D: -

DNA: TGCAGCGTTGCATCCAGCCCCAATCAGCCCCAGCATTTT
CDR3: CSVASSPNQPQHF
J: TRBJ1-5
size: few
V: TRBV29-1
length: 13
D: -